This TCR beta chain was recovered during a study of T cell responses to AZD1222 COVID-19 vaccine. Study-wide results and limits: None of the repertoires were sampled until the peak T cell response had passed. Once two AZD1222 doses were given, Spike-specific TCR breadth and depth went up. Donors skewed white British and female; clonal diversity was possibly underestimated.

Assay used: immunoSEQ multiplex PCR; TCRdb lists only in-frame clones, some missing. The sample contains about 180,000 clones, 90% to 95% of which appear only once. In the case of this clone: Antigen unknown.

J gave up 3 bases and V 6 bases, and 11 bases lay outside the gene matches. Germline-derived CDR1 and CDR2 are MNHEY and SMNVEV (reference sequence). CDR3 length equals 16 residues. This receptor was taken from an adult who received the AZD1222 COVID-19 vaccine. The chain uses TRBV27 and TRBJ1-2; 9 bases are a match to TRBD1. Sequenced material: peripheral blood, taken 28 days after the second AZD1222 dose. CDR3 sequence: CASREGRTGADYGYTF. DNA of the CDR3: TGTGCCAGCAGGGAAGGAAGGACAGGGGCTGACTATGGCTACACCTTC.